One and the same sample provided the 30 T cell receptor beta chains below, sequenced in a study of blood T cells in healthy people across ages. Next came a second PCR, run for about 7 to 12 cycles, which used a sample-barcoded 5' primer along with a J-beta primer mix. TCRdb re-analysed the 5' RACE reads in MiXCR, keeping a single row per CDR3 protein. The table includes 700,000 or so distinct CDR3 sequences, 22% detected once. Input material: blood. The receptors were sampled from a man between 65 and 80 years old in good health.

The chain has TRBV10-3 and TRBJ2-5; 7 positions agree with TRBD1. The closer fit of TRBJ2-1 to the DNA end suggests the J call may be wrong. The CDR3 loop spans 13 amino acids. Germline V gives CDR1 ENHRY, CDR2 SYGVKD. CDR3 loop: CAISEDDREEQFF. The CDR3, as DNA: TGTGCCATCAGTGAGGATGACAGGGAGGAGCAGTTCTTC.

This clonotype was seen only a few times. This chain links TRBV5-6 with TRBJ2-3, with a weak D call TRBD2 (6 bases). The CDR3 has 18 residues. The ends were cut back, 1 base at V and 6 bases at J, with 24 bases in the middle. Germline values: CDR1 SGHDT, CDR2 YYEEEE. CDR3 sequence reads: CASSLRLAPKGIGDTQYF. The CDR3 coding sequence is TGTGCCAGCAGCTTGCGGCTAGCGCCAAAAGGAATTGGGGATACGCAGTATTTT.

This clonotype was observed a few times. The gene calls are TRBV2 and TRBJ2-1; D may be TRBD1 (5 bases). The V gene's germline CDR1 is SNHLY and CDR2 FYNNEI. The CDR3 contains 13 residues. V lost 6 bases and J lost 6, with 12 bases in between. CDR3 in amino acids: CASRSQGGNEQFF. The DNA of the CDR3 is TGTGCCAGCAGAAGTCAGGGCGGCAATGAGCAGTTCTTC.

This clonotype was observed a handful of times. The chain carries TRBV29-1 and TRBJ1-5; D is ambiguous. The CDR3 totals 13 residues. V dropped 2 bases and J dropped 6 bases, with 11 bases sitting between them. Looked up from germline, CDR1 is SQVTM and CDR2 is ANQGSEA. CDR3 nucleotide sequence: TGCAGCGTTGAATCCGGGAAAGGTCAGCCCCAGCATTTT. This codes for CSVESGKGQPQHF.

CDR3 bases: TGTGCCAGCAGCCCGCCGGGGTATTGGGAGACCCAGTACTTC. Translated: CASSPPGYWETQYF. The rearrangement uses TRBV4-2 and TRBJ2-5; TRBD2 might be the D (5 bases). CDR1 LGHNA and CDR2 YNFKEQ come from the germline V gene. Trimming took 4 bases from V and 5 from J, leaving 14 bases between them. This CDR3 contains 14 residues.

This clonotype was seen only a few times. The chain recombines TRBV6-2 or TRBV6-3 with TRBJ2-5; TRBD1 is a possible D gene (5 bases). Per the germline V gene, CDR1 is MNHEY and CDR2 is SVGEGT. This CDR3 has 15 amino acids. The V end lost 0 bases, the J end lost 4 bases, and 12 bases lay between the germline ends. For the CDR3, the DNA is TGTGCCAGCAGTTACTCTCGAACAGGCGGAGAGACCCAGTACTTC. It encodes CASSYSRTGGETQYF.

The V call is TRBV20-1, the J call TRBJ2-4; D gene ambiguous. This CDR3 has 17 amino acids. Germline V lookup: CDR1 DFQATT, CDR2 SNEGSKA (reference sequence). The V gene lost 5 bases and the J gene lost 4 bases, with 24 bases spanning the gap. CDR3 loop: CSALNQRLAGEKNIQYF. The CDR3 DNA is TGCAGTGCTCTAAACCAACGACTGGCCGGAGAAAAAAACATTCAGTACTTC.

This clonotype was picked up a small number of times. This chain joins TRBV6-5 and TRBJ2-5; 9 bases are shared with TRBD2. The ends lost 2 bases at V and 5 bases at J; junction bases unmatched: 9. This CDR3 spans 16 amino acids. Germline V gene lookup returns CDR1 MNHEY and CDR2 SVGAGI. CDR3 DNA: TGTGCCAGCAGTTACCCACGGGCTAGCGGGGACGAGACCCAGTACTTC. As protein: CASSYPRASGDETQYF.

The CDR3 DNA is TGCGCCAGCAGCCAAGATACCACGAACACTGAAGCTTTCTTT. Its translation is CASSQDTTNTEAFF. The rearrangement uses TRBV4-3 and TRBJ1-1; D not certain. Trimming left V 0 bases short and J 1 base short, with 6 bases between. Germline-derived CDR1 and CDR2 are LGHNA and YSLEER. The length of the CDR3 is 14 residues.

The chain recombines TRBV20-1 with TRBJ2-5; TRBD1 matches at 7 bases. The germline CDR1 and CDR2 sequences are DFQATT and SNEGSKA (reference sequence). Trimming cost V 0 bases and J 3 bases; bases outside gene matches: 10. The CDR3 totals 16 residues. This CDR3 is CSAREGLGGRKETQYF. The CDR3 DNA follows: TGCAGTGCTAGAGAGGGCCTAGGGGGCCGTAAAGAGACCCAGTACTTC.

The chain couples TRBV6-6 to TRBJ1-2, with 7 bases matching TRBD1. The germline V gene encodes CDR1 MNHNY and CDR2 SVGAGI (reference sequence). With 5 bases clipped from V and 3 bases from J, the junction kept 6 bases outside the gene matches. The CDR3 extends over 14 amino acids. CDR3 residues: CASSTLTGDYGYTF. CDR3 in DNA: TGTGCCAGCAGTACATTAACAGGGGACTATGGCTACACCTTC.

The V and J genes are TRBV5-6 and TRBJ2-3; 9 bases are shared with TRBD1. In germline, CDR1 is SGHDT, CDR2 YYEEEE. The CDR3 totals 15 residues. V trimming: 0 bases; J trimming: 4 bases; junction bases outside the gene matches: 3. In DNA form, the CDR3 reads TGTGCCAGCAGCTTGGTGGGGACAGGGTCAGATACGCAGTATTTT. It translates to CASSLVGTGSDTQYF.

This chain's CDR3 is CASSLYRGNSDTQYF. The CDR3 coding sequence is TGTGCCAGCAGTTTGTACAGGGGGAATTCGGATACGCAGTATTTT. The genes are TRBV12-3 or TRBV12-4 and TRBJ2-3, with 8 bases lining up with TRBD1. V was pared by 3 bases and J by 6 bases, with 8 bases of the junction left unmatched. This CDR3 spans 15 amino acids.

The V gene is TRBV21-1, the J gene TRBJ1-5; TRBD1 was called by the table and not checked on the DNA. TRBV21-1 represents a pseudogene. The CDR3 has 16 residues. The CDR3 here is CASSTEAGFGNQPQHF. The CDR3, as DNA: TGTGCCAGCAGCACGGAAGCAGGGTTCGGGAATCAGCCCCAGCATTTT.

The CDR3 nucleotides are TGTGCCAGCAGTTTGTTAAGGAGCTCCTACAATGAGCAGTTCTTC. The encoded protein is CASSLLRSSYNEQFF. The rearrangement links TRBV12-3 or TRBV12-4 to TRBJ2-1; D ambiguous. The CDR3 totals 15 residues. V was shortened by 3 bases and J by 0 bases, with 9 bases between the two germline ends.

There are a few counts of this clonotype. The CDR3 loop reads CASSSTGDSPLHF. The CDR3 nucleotides read TGCGCCAGCAGCTCCACAGGGGACTCACCCCTCCACTTT. The V call is TRBV5-1, the J call TRBJ1-6, with 7 bases identical to TRBD1. CDR3 size: 13 residues. Unmatched junction bases numbered 4, after V lost 3 bases and J lost 10 bases. Germline loops: CDR1 SGHRS, CDR2 YFSETQ.

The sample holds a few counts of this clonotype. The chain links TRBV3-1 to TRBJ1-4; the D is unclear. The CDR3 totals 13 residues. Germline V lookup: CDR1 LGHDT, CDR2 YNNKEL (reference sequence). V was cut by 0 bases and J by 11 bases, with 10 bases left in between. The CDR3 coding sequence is TGTGCCAGCAGCCAAGAATCGGGAGGGAAACTGTTTTTT. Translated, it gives CASSQESGGKLFF.

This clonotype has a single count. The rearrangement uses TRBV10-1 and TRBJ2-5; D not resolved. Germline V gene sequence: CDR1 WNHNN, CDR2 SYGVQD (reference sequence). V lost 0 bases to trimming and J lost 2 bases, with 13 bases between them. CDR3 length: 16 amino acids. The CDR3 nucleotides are TGCGCCAGCAGTGAGTCTTTGCTGGGGAAACAAGAGACCCAGTACTTC. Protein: CASSESLLGKQETQYF.

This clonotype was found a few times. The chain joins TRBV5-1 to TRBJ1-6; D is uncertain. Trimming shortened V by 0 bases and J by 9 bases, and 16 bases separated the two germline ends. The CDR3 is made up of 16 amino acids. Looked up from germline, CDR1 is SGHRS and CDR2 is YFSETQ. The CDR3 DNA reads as TGCGCCAGCAGCTTGGAATTCCAGACCTCTTCTTCACCCCTCCACTTT. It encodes CASSLEFQTSSSPLHF.

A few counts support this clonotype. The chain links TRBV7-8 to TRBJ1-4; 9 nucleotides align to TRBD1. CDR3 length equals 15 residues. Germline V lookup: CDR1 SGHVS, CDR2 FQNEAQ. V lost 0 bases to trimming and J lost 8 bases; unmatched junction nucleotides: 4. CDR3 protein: CASSLATGGLEKLFF. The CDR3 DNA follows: TGTGCCAGCAGCTTAGCTACAGGGGGCTTGGAAAAACTGTTTTTT.

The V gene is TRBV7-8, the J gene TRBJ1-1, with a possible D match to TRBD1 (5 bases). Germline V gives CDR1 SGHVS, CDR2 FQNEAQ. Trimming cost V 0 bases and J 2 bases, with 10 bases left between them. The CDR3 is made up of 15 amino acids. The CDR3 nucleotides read TGTGCCAGCAGCTTAGCGGCGACAGTTAACACTGAAGCTTTCTTT. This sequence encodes CASSLAATVNTEAFF. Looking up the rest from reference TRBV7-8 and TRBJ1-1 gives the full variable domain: GAGVSQSPRYKVAKRGQDVALRCDPISGHVSLFWYQQALGQGPEFLTYFQNEAQLDKSGLPSDRFFAERPEGSVSTLKIQRTQQEDSAVYLCASSLAATVNTEAFFGQGTRLTVV.

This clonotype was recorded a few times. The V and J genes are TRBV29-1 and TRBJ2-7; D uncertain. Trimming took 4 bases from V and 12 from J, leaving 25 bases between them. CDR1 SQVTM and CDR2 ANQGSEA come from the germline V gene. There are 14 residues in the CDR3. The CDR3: CSVGPRYLQETRYF. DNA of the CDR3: TGCAGCGTTGGCCCCAGATACCTCCAAGAGACCCGGTACTTC.

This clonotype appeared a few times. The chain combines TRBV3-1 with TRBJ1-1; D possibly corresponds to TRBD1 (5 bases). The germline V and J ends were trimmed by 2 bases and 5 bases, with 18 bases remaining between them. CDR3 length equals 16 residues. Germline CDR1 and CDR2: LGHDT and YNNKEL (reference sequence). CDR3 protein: CASSQFGPGRATEAFF. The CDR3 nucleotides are TGTGCCAGCAGCCAATTCGGTCCGGGGCGCGCGACTGAAGCTTTCTTT.

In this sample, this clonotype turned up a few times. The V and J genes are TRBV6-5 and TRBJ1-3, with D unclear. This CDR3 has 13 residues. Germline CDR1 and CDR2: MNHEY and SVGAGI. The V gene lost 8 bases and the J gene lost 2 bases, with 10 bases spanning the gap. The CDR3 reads CASYESTGNTIYF. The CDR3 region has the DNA TGTGCCAGCTATGAATCAACTGGAAACACCATATATTTT.

As DNA, the CDR3 is TGTGCCAGCAGTGAAGTGAAACAGGGAGGTGGCTACACCTTC. It encodes CASSEVKQGGGYTF. The gene calls are TRBV6-1 and TRBJ1-2, with a tentative D call TRBD1 (6 bases). The V end was cut by 1 base, the J end by 7 bases, with 13 bases between. CDR3 length: 14 residues. Germline CDR1 reads MNHNS; CDR2 reads SASEGT.

The CDR3 coding sequence is TGCAGTGGGACCAGCTCCTACAATGAGCAGTTCTTC. Translating it yields CSGTSSYNEQFF. The chain combines TRBV20-1 with TRBJ2-1; unclear D gene. The V and J ends lost 7 bases and 0 bases respectively, with 7 bases between them. Per the germline V gene, CDR1 is DFQATT and CDR2 is SNEGSKA (reference sequence). The CDR3 runs to 12 residues.

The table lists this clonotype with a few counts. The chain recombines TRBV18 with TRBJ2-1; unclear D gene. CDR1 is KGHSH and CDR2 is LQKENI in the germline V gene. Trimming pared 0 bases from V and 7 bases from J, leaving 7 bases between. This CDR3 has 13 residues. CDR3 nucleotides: TGTGCCAGCTCACCACCTCTTGGGAATGAGCAGTTCTTC. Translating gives CASSPPLGNEQFF.

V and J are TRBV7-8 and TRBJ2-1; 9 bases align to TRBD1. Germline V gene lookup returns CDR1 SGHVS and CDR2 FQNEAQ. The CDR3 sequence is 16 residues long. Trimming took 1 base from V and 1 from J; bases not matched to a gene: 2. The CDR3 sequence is CASSLVGTGSYNEQFF. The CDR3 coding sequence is TGTGCCAGCAGCTTAGTGGGGACAGGGTCCTACAATGAGCAGTTCTTC.

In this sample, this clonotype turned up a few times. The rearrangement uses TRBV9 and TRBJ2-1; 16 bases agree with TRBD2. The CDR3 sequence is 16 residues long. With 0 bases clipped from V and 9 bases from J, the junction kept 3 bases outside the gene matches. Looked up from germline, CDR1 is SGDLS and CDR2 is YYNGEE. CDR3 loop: CASSVEGTSGRGEQFF. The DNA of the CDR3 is TGTGCCAGCAGCGTAGAAGGGACTAGCGGGAGGGGTGAGCAGTTCTTC.

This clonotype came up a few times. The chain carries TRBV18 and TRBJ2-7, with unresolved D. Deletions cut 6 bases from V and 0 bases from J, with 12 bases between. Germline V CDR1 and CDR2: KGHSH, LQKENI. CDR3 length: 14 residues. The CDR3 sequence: CASSPTESSYEQYF. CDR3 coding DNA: TGTGCCAGCTCCCCGACCGAGAGCTCCTACGAGCAGTACTTC.